Below, one TCR beta chain is given with its context. The antigen is undetermined. This specimen comes from a study of cytomegalovirus exposure and HLA in healthy donors. Findings of the study overall: Later on, analysis showed that most CMV-associated TCR beta chains appeared to be HLA-restricted. What TCR beta sequences reportedly achieved was accurate prediction of HLA-A and HLA-B alleles in most subjects. The authors later linked a missense DCLRE1C variant to TCR beta V- and J-gene trimming. Available immune exposure information covered CMV serostatus only.

CDR1 KGHSH and CDR2 LQKENI come from the germline V gene. The CDR3 has 13 amino acids. Trimming took off 5 bases at V and 1 base at J, with 8 bases between the two ends. Primers for the PCR totalled 60 Vbeta and 13 Jbeta. The assay was immunoSEQ multiplex PCR, and TCRdb's table has in-frame clones only and misses some. The profile shows about 190,000 clones, roughly 77% of them singletons. V gene TRBV18 combines with J gene TRBJ2-5; possibly TRBD2 for D (6 bases). This receptor was obtained from a man aged 25 to 40 in good health and CMV-seropositive. What was sequenced was PBMCs. The CDR3 DNA follows: TGTGCCAGCTCAACGGAGGGCCAAGAGACCCAGTACTTC. It encodes CASSTEGQETQYF.